This TCR beta chain was captured by sequencing in a study of stem cell transplantation in POMP-related autoinflammatory disease listed by TCRdb under 2021. Regarding the complete study: It was hypothesized that MHC class I-dependent CD8+ T-cell differentiation and positive selection are impaired by defective thymoproteasomes, resulting in skewing of the TRB repertoire. Prior to transplant, the patients had skewing toward CD4+ naive T cells, low CD8+ T-cell proportions, and reduced T-cell cytokine secretion. The effect of POMP deficiency on T-cell receptor beta repertoire diversity and CDR3 characteristics was assessed by high-throughput TRB sequencing. Broad study findings and their caveats: PRAID patients showed a restricted number of unique TRB V-J gene pairings. Across all analyzed T-cell subsets, PRAID patients showed a trend toward higher clonality and lower TRB diversity. In PRAID patients, the trend toward increased clonality and lower diversity reached statistical significance only for regulatory T cells.

The sample's time point label, decoded: before hematopoietic stem cell transplant. PRAID was a condition in which autoinflammation came alongside prominent immunodeficiency. Prior to TRB sequencing, T-cell subsets (conventional T cells, CD8+ T cells, regulatory T cells, T follicular helper cells) were sorted. The CDR3 runs 16 amino acids, cysteine and phenylalanine included. The sequence is cut down to CDR3 DNA, 48 bases in frame from base 1. For this chain, trimming is 1 base at the V end and 7 bases at the J end, and the number of junction bases without a gene match is 9. Reading the germline V gene gives CDR1 SNHLY and CDR2 FYNNEI. A word on this clone: Its antigen is not yet known. It has no much larger one-base neighbor in the sample; base qualities were not kept.

Library method: the immunoSEQ multiplex PCR assay. Turning to the authors' computational methods: Shannon entropy, which accounts for clonal size distribution, was used to quantify repertoire diversity. The Gini-Simpson index (Simpson_1-D) served as the measure of how unequally clonotypes were distributed. Imported from immuneACCESS, the table was reduced by TCRdb to in-frame sequences with V and J called. These copies leave out some clones; in studies compared against another copy, an unresolved V gene accounts for under half, and the cause of the remainder is not known. V, J and clone size reflect that table, while D and trimming were determined from the DNA. The sample table records some 9,200 clones; approximately 91% of these occur just once. Less than 3% of the sample rests with the top ten.

The clonotype was recovered from a human donor with POMP-related autoinflammation and immune dysregulation (PRAID). The chain employs TRBV2 and TRBJ2-5; 10 bases in the junction line up with TRBD2. The sample consisted of CD8+ T cells from PBMCs, taken before stem cell transplantation. CDR3 loop: CASSEGTSGAAATQYF. The DNA sequence is TGTGCCAGCAGTGAAGGTACTAGCGGGGCGGCTGCGACCCAGTACTTC.